Here is one TCR beta chain with its context. Its antigen is as yet unknown. The data are from a study of T cells in Graves' hyperthyroidism and ophthalmopathy. Findings of the study overall: Ophthalmopathy, as predicted by the model, came a median 6.5 months after the prediction.

RNA transcripts served as the template for amplifying TCR beta CDR3 regions. RT-PCR in the first round (using the HTBI primer set) targeted the TCR CDR3. TCRdb reanalysed the multiplex PCR reads using MiXCR and keeps one entry per CDR3 protein. This sample yields hundreds of thousands of distinct CDR3 sequences, of which about 38% are seen a single time; approximately 8.7% belongs to the top ten. The V and J ends lost 1 base and 4 bases respectively, with 10 bases between them. The germline V gene has CDR1 LGHNA and CDR2 YSLEER. The CDR3 runs 14 residues. The rearrangement links TRBV4-3 to TRBJ1-2; D unclear. The receptor was isolated from a man between 18 and 29 years old with Graves' hyperthyroidism. The sequencing input was blood. As DNA, the CDR3 is TGCGCCAGCAGCCAAGGAGGTGGAGCCTATGGCTACACCTTC. It is translated as CASSQGGGAYGYTF.